The 24 T cell receptor beta chains in this list originate from one sample, sequenced in a study of OX40 agonist ivuxolimab in advanced cancers. The protocol was immunoSEQ multiplex PCR, while the TCRdb copy is restricted to in-frame clones and leaves out a portion. The data show about 45,000 clones, approximately 82% seen once. The sequences come from CD4+ or CD8+ T cells sorted from blood, collected in a trial of the OX40 agonist ivuxolimab. These receptors were collected from an adult with an advanced solid tumor such as melanoma, head and neck, liver or kidney cancer.

This sequence joins TRBV11-2 and TRBJ1-6; no firm D call. The V end lost 2 bases, the J end lost 10 bases, and 9 bases lay between the germline ends. The CDR3 consists of 13 residues. Germline V gene lookup returns CDR1 SGHAT and CDR2 FQNNGV. The chain's CDR3 is CASSLPYRSPLHF. The CDR3 nucleotides are TGTGCCAGCAGCTTACCCTATAGGTCACCCCTCCACTTT.

This rearrangement joins TRBV6-6 to TRBJ1-1; no clear D. Germline CDR1 and CDR2: MNHNY and SVGAGI (reference sequence). Deletions cut 6 bases from V and 2 bases from J, with 13 bases between. This CDR3 contains 14 residues. As DNA, the CDR3 is TGTGCCAGCAGCTTCCACGGAGATAACACTGAAGCTTTCTTT. As protein: CASSFHGDNTEAFF.

This chain joins TRBV7-2 and TRBJ2-1; D gene unclear. Germline V CDR1 and CDR2: SGHTA, FQGNSA. Trimming removed 1 base at V and 10 bases at J, with 20 bases between. The CDR3 length is 16 residues. In DNA form, the CDR3 reads TGTGCCAGCAGCTTAGACCCCGGCGTCTGGGTTGAGGAGCAGTTCTTC. Translating gives CASSLDPGVWVEEQFF.

This clone turned up a few times. The V and J genes are TRBV6-1 and TRBJ2-7; D gene uncertain. CDR1 and CDR2 from the germline V gene are MNHNS and SASEGT. V lost 6 bases and J 2 bases, leaving 14 bases between the germline ends. This CDR3 comprises 14 residues. The CDR3 nucleotides are TGTGCCAGCAGACCGTGGACGGAGACCTACGAGCAGTACTTC. Translating it yields CASRPWTETYEQYF.

As to this clone: One junction end does not reproduce the germline sequence, and a read error may be involved. The chain joins TRBV4-3 to TRBJ2-1, with D possibly called TRBD1 or TRBD2 (5 bases each). Per the germline V gene, CDR1 is LGHNA and CDR2 is YSLEER. The CDR3 length is 13 residues. CDR3 sequence reads: CASSQDIRDPPLF. CDR3 DNA: TGCGCCAGCAGCCAAGATATTCGGGACCCACCCCTCTTC.

The genes are TRBV19 and TRBJ2-1; D unclear. V lost 5 bases and J lost 4, with 9 bases in between. This CDR3 comprises 13 residues. The germline gives CDR1 LNHDA, CDR2 SQIVND (reference sequence). In nucleotides, the CDR3 is TGTGCCAGTAGTCCAAGACTGTACAATGAGCAGTTCTTC. Amino acid sequence: CASSPRLYNEQFF.

In DNA form, the CDR3 reads TGCAGCGTTGTGGGGTGGGCTTCCTACGAGCAGTACTTC. Its translation is CSVVGWASYEQYF. This sequence joins TRBV29-1 and TRBJ2-7; D not resolved. The V gene lost 4 bases and the J gene lost 1 base, with 11 bases spanning the gap. This CDR3 is built from 13 residues. Germline CDR1 and CDR2: SQVTM and ANQGSEA.

This clone was seen a single time. The chain employs TRBV2 and TRBJ2-7; D might be TRBD1 (5 bases). In germline, CDR1 is SNHLY, CDR2 FYNNEI. Trimming removed 6 bases at V and 2 bases at J, with 14 bases between. The CDR3 is made up of 14 amino acids. The CDR3 region has the DNA TGTGCCAGCAGGGGCCAGGGTCCACCCTACGAGCAGTACTTC. Its translation: CASRGQGPPYEQYF.

The gene calls are TRBV4-3 and TRBJ2-3, with a possible D match to TRBD2 (5 bases). The CDR3 covers 16 residues. With 0 bases removed from V and 3 bases from J, the gap between germline ends came to 13 bases. Germline loops: CDR1 LGHNA, CDR2 YSLEER. CDR3: CASSQDLGSPTDTQYF. CDR3 sequence (DNA): TGCGCCAGCAGCCAAGATCTTGGGAGTCCAACAGATACGCAGTATTTT.

The chain couples TRBV25-1 to TRBJ2-3, with D uncertain. V was trimmed by 1 base and J by 4 bases, leaving 6 bases between them. CDR3 length equals 13 residues. Germline lookup yields CDR1 MGHDK and CDR2 SYGVNS. The CDR3 region is CASSEWIADTQYF. DNA of the CDR3: TGTGCCAGCAGTGAATGGATTGCAGATACGCAGTATTTT. Full variable domain (rest looked up from reference TRBV25-1 and TRBJ2-3): EADIYQTPRYLVIGTGKKITLECSQTMGHDKMYWYQQDPGMELHLIHYSYGVNSTEKGDLSSESTVSRIRTEHFPLTLESARPSHTSQYLCASSEWIADTQYFGPGTRLTVL.

As for this clone: Germline and junction disagree at one end, which may indicate a read error. The J gene is TRBJ1-2, the V gene TRBV7-9; maybe TRBD1 (6 bases). This CDR3 is 15 amino acids long. Germline assignment: CDR1 SEHNR and CDR2 FQNEAQ (reference sequence). For the CDR3, the DNA is TGCGCCAGCAGCCCGGGACACTTGGGGATATATGGCTACACCTTC. This translates into CASSPGHLGIYGYTF.

The V and J genes are TRBV4-1 and TRBJ1-1, with D tentatively TRBD1 (6 bases). Germline V gene sequence: CDR1 MGHRA, CDR2 YSYEKL. The CDR3 spans 15 residues. V lost 4 bases to trimming and J lost 1 base, with 13 bases between them. The CDR3 reads CASSPPGQRNTEAFF. Here the CDR3 DNA reads TGCGCCAGCAGCCCTCCGGGACAAAGGAACACTGAAGCTTTCTTT.

The CDR3 DNA reads TGTGCCAGCTCCCTGGGCTGGGACGGCTCCTACGAGCAGTACTTC. This translates into CASSLGWDGSYEQYF. The genes are TRBV6-5 and TRBJ2-7; possibly TRBD1 or TRBD2 for D (5 bases each). V was trimmed by 8 bases and J by 0 bases, leaving 17 bases between them. CDR3 size: 15 residues. Germline CDR1 reads MNHEY; CDR2 reads SVGAGI.

As for this clone: One end of the junction is discordant with germline, which a read error may explain. The rearrangement links TRBV7-2 to TRBJ2-7; 7 bases are shared with TRBD2. The CDR3 is 16 residues long. Germline lookup yields CDR1 SGHTA and CDR2 FQGNSA. The CDR3 DNA reads TGCGCCAGCAGCCAAGTGGACGGGACTACCCCCTTCGAGCAGTACTTC. This translates into CASSQVDGTTPFEQYF.

The gene calls are TRBV30 and TRBJ2-7; 8 bases are shared with TRBD1. Germline CDR1 reads GTSNPN; CDR2 reads SVGIG (reference sequence). There are 13 residues in the CDR3. Losses at the gene ends were 0 bases for V and 5 bases for J; bases not matched to a gene: 3. CDR3 amino acids: CAWSVGTGDEQYF. Here the CDR3 DNA reads TGTGCCTGGAGTGTAGGGACAGGCGACGAGCAGTACTTC.

This chain joins TRBV19 and TRBJ1-6; TRBD1 matches 8 bases. Per the germline V gene, CDR1 is LNHDA and CDR2 is SQIVND (reference sequence). This CDR3 has 15 amino acids. Trimming took 4 bases from V and 9 from J; bases not matched to a gene: 8. The CDR3 loop is CASSTRQGMLSPLHF. In DNA form, the CDR3 reads TGTGCCAGTAGTACCCGACAGGGGATGCTTTCACCCCTCCACTTT. The full variable domain, rest sourced from reference TRBV19 and TRBJ1-6, is DGGITQSPKYLFRKEGQNVTLSCEQNLNHDAMYWYRQDPGQGLRLIYYSQIVNDFQKGDIAEGYSVSREKKESFPLTVTSAQKNPTAFYLCASSTRQGMLSPLHFGNGTRLTVT.

This clone was observed once. The chain links TRBV30 to TRBJ2-7; the match to TRBD2 covers 8 bases. Germline-derived CDR1 and CDR2 are GTSNPN and SVGIG (reference sequence). J was trimmed by 4 bases and V by 0 bases; bases with no gene match: 2. CDR3 size: 13 residues. The CDR3 DNA reads as TGTGCCTGGAGTGTAGGCGGGAGGTACGAGCAGTACTTC. Its translation is CAWSVGGRYEQYF.

This clone was counted once. The genes are TRBV6-5 and TRBJ2-3; TRBD1 is a possible D gene (6 bases). This CDR3 spans 14 amino acids. CDR1 and CDR2 (germline): MNHEY, SVGAGI. Trimming pared 6 bases from V and 6 bases from J, leaving 16 bases between. The CDR3 DNA is TGTGCCAGCAGAGAAGGGACACCGCCGGATACGCAGTATTTT. Its translation: CASREGTPPDTQYF.

Turning to this clone: The same CDR3 also results from other DNA sequences found in this sample. V is TRBV7-2 and J is TRBJ1-1; D is undetermined. The V and J ends lost 2 bases and 4 bases respectively, with 11 bases between them. Germline V CDR1 and CDR2: SGHTA, FQGNSA. CDR3 length: 14 amino acids. CDR3 nucleotide sequence: TGTGCCAGCAGCTTAAGGTTACGGGGCACTGAAGCTTTCTTT. Its translation: CASSLRLRGTEAFF.

J is TRBJ1-1 and V is TRBV12-5, with D tentatively TRBD1 (6 bases). V was pared by 0 bases and J by 7 bases, with 15 bases between. CDR1 and CDR2 (germline): LGHNT, FRNRAP. The CDR3 has 15 amino acids. The CDR3 is CASGLVAGALGEAFF. CDR3 DNA: TGTGCTAGTGGTTTGGTAGCGGGGGCATTAGGTGAAGCTTTCTTT.

The chain is built from TRBV5-1 and TRBJ2-5, with 12 bases that match TRBD2. The end of the DNA is better explained by TRBJ2-7, so the J call may be wrong. Germline V gives CDR1 SGHRS, CDR2 YFSETQ. The CDR3 loop spans 16 amino acids. The CDR3: CASSLVLAGGAYEQYF. As DNA, the CDR3 is TGCGCCAGCAGCTTGGTACTAGCGGGGGGCGCCTACGAGCAGTACTTC.

The chain employs TRBV12-5 and TRBJ1-4; possibly TRBD1 for D (6 bases). The germline V gene has CDR1 LGHNT and CDR2 FRNRAP. The V end lost 0 bases, the J end lost 13 bases, and 9 bases lay between the germline ends. The CDR3 length is 12 residues. DNA for the CDR3: TGTGCTAGTGGTTTGGTACCGGGGGCACTGTTTTTT. This codes for CASGLVPGALFF.

J is TRBJ1-2 and V is TRBV12-5; 7 bases are shared with TRBD1. Per germline, CDR1 LGHNT and CDR2 FRNRAP. There are 15 residues in the CDR3. The ends lost 5 bases at V and 3 bases at J; junction bases unmatched: 9. CDR3 DNA sequence: TGTGCTAGTGGTCCCGACCGGGACAGCCACTATGGCTACACCTTC. Protein sequence: CASGPDRDSHYGYTF.

The chain joins TRBV19 to TRBJ2-5; either TRBD1 or TRBD2 may fit D (5 bases each). The CDR3 length is 13 residues. Germline CDR1 reads LNHDA; CDR2 reads SQIVND (reference sequence). Deletions cut 3 bases from V and 4 bases from J, with 9 bases between. CDR3 DNA: TGTGCCAGTAGTATGGGGCGGGTAGAGACCCAGTACTTC. Protein sequence: CASSMGRVETQYF. Filled out from reference TRBV19 and TRBJ2-5, the complete variable domain reads DGGITQSPKYLFRKEGQNVTLSCEQNLNHDAMYWYRQDPGQGLRLIYYSQIVNDFQKGDIAEGYSVSREKKESFPLTVTSAQKNPTAFYLCASSMGRVETQYFGPGTRLLVL.